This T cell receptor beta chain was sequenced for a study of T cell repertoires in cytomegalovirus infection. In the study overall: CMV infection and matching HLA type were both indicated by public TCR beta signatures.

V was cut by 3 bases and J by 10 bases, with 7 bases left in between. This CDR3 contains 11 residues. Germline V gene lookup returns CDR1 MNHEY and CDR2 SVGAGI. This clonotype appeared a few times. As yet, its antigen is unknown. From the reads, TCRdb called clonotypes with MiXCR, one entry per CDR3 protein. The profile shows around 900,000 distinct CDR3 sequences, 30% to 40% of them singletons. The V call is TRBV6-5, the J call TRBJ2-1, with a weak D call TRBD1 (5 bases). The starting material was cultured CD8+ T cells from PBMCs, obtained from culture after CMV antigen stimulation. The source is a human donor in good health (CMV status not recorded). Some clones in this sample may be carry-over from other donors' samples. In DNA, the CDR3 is TGTGCCAGCAGTTATAAGGGGGAGCAGTTCTTC. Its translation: CASSYKGEQFF.